These 4 T cell receptor beta chains came from one sample sequenced in a study of beta chain features in type 1 diabetes. Which antigens these TCRs recognize remains unknown. Since all of the isolated RNA was reverse transcribed, expressed TCRB transcripts were what got sequenced. The repertoire was sequenced with immunoSEQ multiplex PCR; TCRdb's copy has only in-frame clones and lacks some. The table records some 240,000 clones, roughly 17% of them present only once. Study findings and constraints: Type 1 diabetes patients had TCRB CDR3s that were shorter (moderately but significantly so) in all four CD4+ subsets.

Sequencing was done on a sample of naive CD4+ T cells from blood. The source of these receptors is a man under 40 with type 1 diabetes.

This chain links TRBV7-9 with TRBJ2-1; 7 bases are a match to TRBD2. From germline, CDR1 is SEHNR and CDR2 FQNEAQ (reference sequence). The CDR3 loop spans 14 amino acids. V gave up 3 bases and J gave up 3 bases; unmatched junction bases: 2. CDR3 nucleotide sequence: TGTGCCAGCAGCTTGGGGGGGATCTACAATGAGCAGTTCTTC. This encodes CASSLGGIYNEQFF.

There are a few counts of this clone. The J gene is TRBJ2-7, the V gene TRBV5-1, with 9 nucleotides matching TRBD1. The CDR3 spans 17 residues. Germline V gene data show CDR1 as SGHRS and CDR2 as YFSETQ. After removal of 4 bases from V and 5 bases from J, the junction contained 16 bases not matched to a gene. This chain's CDR3 is CASSALSGTGNSHEQYF. The CDR3 DNA sequence: TGCGCCAGCAGCGCACTGTCCGGGACAGGGAACAGCCACGAGCAGTACTTC.

V usage is TRBV28 and J usage is TRBJ2-5, with a tentative D call TRBD2 (6 bases). CDR1 is MDHEN and CDR2 is SYDVKM in the germline V gene. The CDR3 extends over 14 amino acids. V was shortened by 4 bases and J by 3 bases, with 12 bases between the two germline ends. The CDR3 sequence is CASSSGGTEETQYF. As DNA, the CDR3 is TGTGCCAGCAGTTCCGGGGGAACCGAAGAGACCCAGTACTTC.

This clone came up once. The rearrangement links TRBV25-1 to TRBJ2-7; the match to TRBD1 covers 7 bases. The CDR3 is made up of 12 amino acids. V gave up 7 bases and J gave up 2 bases; unmatched junction bases: 2. Germline V gives CDR1 MGHDK, CDR2 SYGVNS. The CDR3 DNA follows: TGTGCCAGCACGGGACAGACCTACGAGCAGTACTTC. It specifies CASTGQTYEQYF.